This record concerns one T cell receptor beta chain sequence. Its antigen is not known. The sample is drawn from a study of cytomegalovirus exposure and HLA in healthy donors. Looked up from germline, CDR1 is PRHDT and CDR2 is FYEKMQ (reference sequence). J gave up 8 bases and V 5 bases, and 11 bases lay outside the gene matches. This CDR3 spans 15 amino acids. General study points: Judged likely to be a sequencing artifact was a cluster of highly shared sequence variants. Later on, an analysis found that several of the most significant clusters appeared to be linked to common viral pathogens, which included parvovirus B19.

The PCR used 60 Vbeta and 13 Jbeta primers. Method: immunoSEQ multiplex PCR; TCRdb's copy keeps in-frame clones and lacks some. The sample shows about 180,000 clones, less than 80% of them seen only once. The source of this sequence is a woman aged 40 to 50 in good health and CMV-seronegative. The sample taken for sequencing was PBMCs. The chain employs TRBV13 and TRBJ1-2; 10 bases align to TRBD1. The DNA of the CDR3 is TGTGCCAGCAGCCAGGGGACAGGGGCCGCGCGGGGCTACACCTTC. Translation: CASSQGTGAARGYTF.